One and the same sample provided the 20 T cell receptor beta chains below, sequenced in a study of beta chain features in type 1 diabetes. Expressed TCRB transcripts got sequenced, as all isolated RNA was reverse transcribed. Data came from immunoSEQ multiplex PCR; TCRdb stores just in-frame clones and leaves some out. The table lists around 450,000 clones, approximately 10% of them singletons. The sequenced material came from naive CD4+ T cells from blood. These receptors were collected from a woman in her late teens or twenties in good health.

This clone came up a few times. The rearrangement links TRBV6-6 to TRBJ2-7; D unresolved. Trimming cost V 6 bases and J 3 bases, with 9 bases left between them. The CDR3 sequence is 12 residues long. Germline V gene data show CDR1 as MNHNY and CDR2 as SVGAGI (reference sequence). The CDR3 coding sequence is TGTGCCAGCAGATTATACGACTACGAGCAGTACTTC. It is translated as CASRLYDYEQYF.

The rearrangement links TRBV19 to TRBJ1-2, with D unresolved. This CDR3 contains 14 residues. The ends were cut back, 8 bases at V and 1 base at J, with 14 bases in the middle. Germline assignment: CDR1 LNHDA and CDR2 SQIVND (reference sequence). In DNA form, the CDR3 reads TGTGCCAGTCGTCAGCAGGTTAATAACTATGGCTACACCTTC. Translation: CASRQQVNNYGYTF.

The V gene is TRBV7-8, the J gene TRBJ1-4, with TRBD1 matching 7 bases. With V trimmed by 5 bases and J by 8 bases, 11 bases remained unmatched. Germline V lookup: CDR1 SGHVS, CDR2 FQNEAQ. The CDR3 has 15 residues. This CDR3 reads CASSPDRVYWEKLFF. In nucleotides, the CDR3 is TGTGCCAGCAGCCCAGACAGGGTTTATTGGGAAAAACTGTTTTTT. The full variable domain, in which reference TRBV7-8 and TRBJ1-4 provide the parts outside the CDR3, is GAGVSQSPRYKVAKRGQDVALRCDPISGHVSLFWYQQALGQGPEFLTYFQNEAQLDKSGLPSDRFFAERPEGSVSTLKIQRTQQEDSAVYLCASSPDRVYWEKLFFGSGTQLSVL.

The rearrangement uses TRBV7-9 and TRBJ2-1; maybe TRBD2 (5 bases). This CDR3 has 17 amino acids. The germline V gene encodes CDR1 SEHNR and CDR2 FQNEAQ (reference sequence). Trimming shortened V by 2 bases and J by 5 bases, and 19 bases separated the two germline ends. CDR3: CASSLNRAHGVDNEQFF. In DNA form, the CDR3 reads TGTGCCAGCAGCTTAAACCGCGCCCACGGGGTTGACAATGAGCAGTTCTTC. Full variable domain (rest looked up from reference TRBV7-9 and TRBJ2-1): DTGVSQNPRHKITKRGQNVTFRCDPISEHNRLYWYRQTLGQGPEFLTYFQNEAQLEKSRLLSDRFSAERPKGSFSTLEIQRTEQGDSAMYLCASSLNRAHGVDNEQFFGPGTRLTVL.

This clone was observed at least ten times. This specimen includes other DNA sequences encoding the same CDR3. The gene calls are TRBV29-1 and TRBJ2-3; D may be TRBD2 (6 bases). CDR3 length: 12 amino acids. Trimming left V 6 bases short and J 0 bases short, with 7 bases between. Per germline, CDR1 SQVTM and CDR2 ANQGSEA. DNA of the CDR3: TGCAGCGTGCGGGACAGCACAGATACGCAGTATTTT. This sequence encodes CSVRDSTDTQYF.

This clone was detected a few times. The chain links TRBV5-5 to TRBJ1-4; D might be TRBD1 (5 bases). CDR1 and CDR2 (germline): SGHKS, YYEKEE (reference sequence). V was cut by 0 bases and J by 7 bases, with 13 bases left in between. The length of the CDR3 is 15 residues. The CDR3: CASSLGTGRGEKLFF. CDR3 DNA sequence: TGTGCCAGCAGCTTGGGCACGGGAAGGGGTGAAAAACTGTTTTTT.

The CDR3 region has the DNA TGTGCCAGCAGCGTAGTCGCCGGGACAGGGGAATCACCCCTCCACTTT. It translates to CASSVVAGTGESPLHF. The chain has TRBV9 and TRBJ1-6; 10 bases are a match to TRBD1. The germline V gene encodes CDR1 SGDLS and CDR2 YYNGEE. This CDR3 has 16 residues. With 0 bases clipped from V and 10 bases from J, the junction kept 7 bases outside the gene matches.

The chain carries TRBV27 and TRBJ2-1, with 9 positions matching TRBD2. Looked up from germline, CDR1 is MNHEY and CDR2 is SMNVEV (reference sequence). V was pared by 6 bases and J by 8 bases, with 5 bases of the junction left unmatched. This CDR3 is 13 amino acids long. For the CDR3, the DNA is TGTGCCAGCAGCCGGACTAGCGACTATGAGCAGTTCTTC. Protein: CASSRTSDYEQFF.

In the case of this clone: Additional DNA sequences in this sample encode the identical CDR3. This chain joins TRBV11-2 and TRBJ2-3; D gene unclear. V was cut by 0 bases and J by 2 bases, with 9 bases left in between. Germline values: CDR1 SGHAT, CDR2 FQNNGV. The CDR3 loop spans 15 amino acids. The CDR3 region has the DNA TGTGCCAGCAGCTTAGAGGCAGGCTACACAGATACGCAGTATTTT. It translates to CASSLEAGYTDTQYF.

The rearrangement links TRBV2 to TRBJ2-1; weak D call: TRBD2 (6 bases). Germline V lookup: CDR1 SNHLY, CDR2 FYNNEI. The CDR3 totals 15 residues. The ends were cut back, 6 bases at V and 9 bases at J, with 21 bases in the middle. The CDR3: CASRSLQGPGGEQFF. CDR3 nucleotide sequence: TGTGCCAGCAGATCCCTCCAGGGACCCGGGGGTGAGCAGTTCTTC.

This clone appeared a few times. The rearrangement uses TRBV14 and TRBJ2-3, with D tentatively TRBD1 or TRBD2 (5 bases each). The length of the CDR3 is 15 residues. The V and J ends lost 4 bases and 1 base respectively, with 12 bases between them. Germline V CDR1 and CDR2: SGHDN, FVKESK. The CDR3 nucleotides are TGTGCCAGCAGCCCACTCGGGGCTGGCACAGATACGCAGTATTTT. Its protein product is CASSPLGAGTDTQYF.

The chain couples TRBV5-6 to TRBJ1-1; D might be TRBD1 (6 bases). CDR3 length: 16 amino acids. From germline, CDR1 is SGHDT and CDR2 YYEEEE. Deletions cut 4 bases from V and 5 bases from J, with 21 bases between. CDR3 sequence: CASSPEPGQTTTEAFF. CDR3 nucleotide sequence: TGTGCCAGCAGCCCCGAACCCGGACAGACAACAACTGAAGCTTTCTTT.

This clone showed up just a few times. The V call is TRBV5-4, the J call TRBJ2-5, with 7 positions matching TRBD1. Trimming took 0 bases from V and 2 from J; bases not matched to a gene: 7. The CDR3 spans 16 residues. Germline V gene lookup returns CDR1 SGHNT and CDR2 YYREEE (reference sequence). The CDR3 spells CASSLGVMTGQETQYF. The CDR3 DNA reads TGTGCCAGCAGCTTGGGGGTTATGACAGGGCAAGAGACCCAGTACTTC.

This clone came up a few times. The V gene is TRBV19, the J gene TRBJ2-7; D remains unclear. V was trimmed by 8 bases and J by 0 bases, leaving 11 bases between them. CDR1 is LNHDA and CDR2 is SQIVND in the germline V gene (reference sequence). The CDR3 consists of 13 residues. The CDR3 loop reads CASSSQDSYEQYF. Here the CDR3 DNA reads TGTGCCAGTTCGTCGCAGGACTCCTACGAGCAGTACTTC.

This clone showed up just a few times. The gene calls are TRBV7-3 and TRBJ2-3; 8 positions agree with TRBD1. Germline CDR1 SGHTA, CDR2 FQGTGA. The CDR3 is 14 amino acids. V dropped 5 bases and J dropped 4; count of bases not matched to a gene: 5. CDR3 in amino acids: CASSRTGLADTQYF. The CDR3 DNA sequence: TGTGCCAGCAGCCGGACAGGGTTGGCAGATACGCAGTATTTT. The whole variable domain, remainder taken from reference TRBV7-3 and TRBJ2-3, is GAGVSQTPSNKVTEKGKYVELRCDPISGHTALYWYRQSLGQGPEFLIYFQGTGAADDSGLPNDRFFAVRPEGSVSTLKIQRTERGDSAVYLCASSRTGLADTQYFGPGTRLTVL.

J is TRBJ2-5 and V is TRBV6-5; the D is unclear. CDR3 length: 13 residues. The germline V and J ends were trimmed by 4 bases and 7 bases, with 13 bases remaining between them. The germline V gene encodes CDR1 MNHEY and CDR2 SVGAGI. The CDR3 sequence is CASSSVQSGTQYF. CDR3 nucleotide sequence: TGTGCCAGCAGTTCTGTACAGTCCGGGACCCAGTACTTC.

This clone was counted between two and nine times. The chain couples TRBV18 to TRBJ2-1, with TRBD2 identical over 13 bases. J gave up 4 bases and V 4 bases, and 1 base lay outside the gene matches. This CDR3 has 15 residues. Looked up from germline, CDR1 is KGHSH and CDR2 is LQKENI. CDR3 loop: CASSRLAGGYNEQFF. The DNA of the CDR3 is TGTGCCAGCTCACGACTAGCGGGAGGATACAATGAGCAGTTCTTC.

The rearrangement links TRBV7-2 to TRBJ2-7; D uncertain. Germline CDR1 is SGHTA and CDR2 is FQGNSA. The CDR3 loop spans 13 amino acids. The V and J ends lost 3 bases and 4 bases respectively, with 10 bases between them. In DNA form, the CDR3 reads TGTGCCAGCAGCTTTGGCCAGCAGTACGAGCAGTACGTC. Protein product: CASSFGQQYEQYV.

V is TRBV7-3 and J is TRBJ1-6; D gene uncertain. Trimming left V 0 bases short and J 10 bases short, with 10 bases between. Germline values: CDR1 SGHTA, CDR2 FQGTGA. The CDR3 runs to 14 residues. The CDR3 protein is CASSLTPVDSPLHF. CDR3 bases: TGTGCCAGCAGCTTAACACCTGTTGACTCACCCCTCCACTTT.

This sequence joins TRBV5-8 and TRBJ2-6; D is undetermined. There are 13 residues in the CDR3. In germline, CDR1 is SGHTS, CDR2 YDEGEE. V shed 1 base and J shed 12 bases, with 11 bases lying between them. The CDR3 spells CASSLRRISVLTF. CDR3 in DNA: TGTGCCAGCAGCTTGAGACGGATCAGCGTCCTGACTTTC. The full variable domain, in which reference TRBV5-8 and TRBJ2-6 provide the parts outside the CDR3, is EAGVTQSPTHLIKTRGQQATLRCSPISGHTSVYWYQQALGLGLQFLLWYDEGEERNRGNFPPRFSGRQFPNYSSELNVNALELEDSALYLCASSLRRISVLTFGAGSRLTVL.